A selection of T cell receptor beta chains follows, all from one sample in a study of blood T cell repertoires in COVID-19. Some clones are missing from TCRdb's copy, which holds only in-frame ones; the method was immunoSEQ multiplex PCR. The data contain 150,000 or so clones, more than 75% of them singletons. The specimen sequenced was peripheral blood. The receptors were sampled from a woman in her forties or fifties with COVID-19, enrolled during active disease. The CDR3 runs from the conserved cysteine through the conserved F or W. The D gene is left open where the match is weak. Only some rows state a clone size, as once, few, many or a class for expanded clones.

TRBJ1-1 | TRBV7-2 | - | - | TGTGCCAGCAGCCCCTCCACAGGGAACACTGAAGCTTTCTTT | CASSPSTGNTEAFF
TRBJ1-1 | TRBV2 | - | - | TGTGCCAGCAGTGAAGCCCCAACACCCTCCACTGAAGCTTTCTTT | CASSEAPTPSTEAFF
TRBJ2-3 | TRBV6-5 | TRBD1 | - | TGTGCCAGCAGCGAGACAGGGTACCCCACAGATACGCAGTATTTT | CASSETGYPTDTQYF
TRBJ2-2 | TRBV3-1/TRBV3-2 | TRBD2 | once | TGTGCCAGCAGCCAAGAACTAGCGGGGTCGGGGGAGCTGTTTTTT | CASSQELAGSGELFF
TRBJ1-1 | TRBV12-3/TRBV12-4 | - | - | TGTGCCAGCAGTGTGCAGGAAATATCTGAAGCTTTCTTT | CASSVQEISEAFF
TRBJ2-7 | TRBV27 | - | - | TGTGCCAGCAGTTCCGCCTACGAGCAGTACTTC | CASSSAYEQYF
TRBJ2-1 | TRBV5-4 | TRBD2 | - | TGTGCCAGCAGCAACCCGGGACTAGCGGGGTCACCTACTTTCGATGAGCAGTTCTTC | CASSNPGLAGSPTFDEQFF
TRBJ2-5 | TRBV5-1 | TRBD1 | - | TGCGCCAGCAGCCCGAACGGACAGGGGAGCGGGGAGACCCAGTACTTC | CASSPNGQGSGETQYF
TRBJ1-4 | TRBV4-2 | TRBD1 | once | TGTGCCAGCAGCCCAGGCCGGGACAGGTGGGAAAAACTGTTTTTT | CASSPGRDRWEKLFF
TRBJ1-4 | TRBV7-2 | TRBD1 | - | TGTGCCAGCGGACCTTACGCCCGGACAGGGGCGGGTGAAAAACTGTTTTTT | CASGPYARTGAGEKLFF
TRBJ1-1 | TRBV7-9 | - | - | TGTGCCAGCAGCTTAAGGGAGGAAGGGCTGAACACTGAAGCTTTCTTT | CASSLREEGLNTEAFF
TRBJ2-5 | TRBV7-9 | TRBD1 | few | TGTGCCAGCAGCTTTGGACAGGGCCAAGAGACCCAGTACTTC | CASSFGQGQETQYF
TRBJ1-1 | TRBV18 | - | - | TGTGCCAGCTCACCTGAGACAAAAAATGAAGCTTTCTTT | CASSPETKNEAFF
TRBJ2-5 | TRBV27 | - | - | TGTGCCAGCAACAAGACCCAGTACTTC | CASNKTQYF
TRBJ1-5 | TRBV5-6 | TRBD1 | - | TGTGCCAGCAGCGAAACAGGGGGCAATCAGCCCCAGCATTTT | CASSETGGNQPQHF
TRBJ2-1 | TRBV14 | - | - | TGTGCCAGCAGCCAAGGAGGCGTGCGGCAGTTCTTC | CASSQGGVRQFF
TRBJ1-2 | TRBV19 | TRBD1 | - | TGTGCCACTAGGGACAGGATTTATGGCTACACCTTC | CATRDRIYGYTF
TRBJ2-7 | TRBV13 | - | - | TGTGCCAGCAGCTTCCACTCCTACGAGCAGTACTTC | CASSFHSYEQYF
TRBJ2-7 | TRBV7-9 | TRBD2 | - | TGTGCCAGCAGCTTAGTCACTAGCGGGGTGGCCTACGAGCAGTACTTC | CASSLVTSGVAYEQYF
TRBJ1-6 | TRBV21-1 | - | - | TGTGCCAGCAGCTTCCGGACAGGGGATTCACCCCTCCACTTT | CASSFRTGDSPLHF
TRBJ2-1 | TRBV7-2 | TRBD1 | - | TGTGCCAGCAGTCATGGGACAGGGGCCAACTACAATGAGCAGTTCTTC | CASSHGTGANYNEQFF
TRBJ1-5 | TRBV6-1 | TRBD1 | - | TGTGCCAGCAGTGAAGCACAGGGGAACTGGGGGCCCCAGCATTTT | CASSEAQGNWGPQHF
TRBJ2-2 | TRBV4-3 | TRBD2 | - | TGCGCCAGCAGCCCCCTAGCGGGGGTGAAAAACGGGGAGCTGTTTTTT | CASSPLAGVKNGELFF
TRBJ1-2 | TRBV3-1/TRBV3-2 | - | - | TGTGCCAGCAGCCCGACCCGGACAGATAATGGCTACACCTTC | CASSPTRTDNGYTF
TRBJ1-5 | TRBV5-1 | TRBD1 | - | TGCGCCAGCAGCCAGGGACAGGGTGGTCAGCCCCAGCATTTT | CASSQGQGGQPQHF
TRBJ1-1 | TRBV7-8 | TRBD1 | - | TGTGCCAGCAGCTTCGGGACAGGGCCTGATGGTGGCACTGAAGCTTTCTTT | CASSFGTGPDGGTEAFF
TRBJ1-5 | TRBV14 | - | few | TGTGCCAGCAGGGCAGGGATTCAGCCCCAGCATTTT | CASRAGIQPQHF
TRBJ1-1 | TRBV7-3 | - | - | TGTGCCAGCAGCGTCGCGGAGAACACTGAAGCTTTCTTT | CASSVAENTEAFF
TRBJ1-3 | TRBV2 | - | - | TGTGCCAGCAGTCGCAGGGGTCTTTTCTCTGGAAACACCATATATTTT | CASSRRGLFSGNTIYF
TRBJ2-7 | TRBV19 | - | - | TGTGCCAGTAGTATTGGACAGGGAGGGTTCGAGCAGTACTTC | CASSIGQGGFEQYF
TRBJ2-5 | TRBV7-2 | TRBD1 | - | TGTGCCAGCAGCTTGGGCGACAGGGTCCCAGAGACCCAGTACTTC | CASSLGDRVPETQYF
TRBJ1-1 | TRBV7-3 | - | - | TGTGCCAGCAGCCCCGTAGGGGGGAACACTGAAGCTTTCTTT | CASSPVGGNTEAFF
TRBJ2-5 | TRBV19 | - | - | TGTGCCACTAATCAGGGGGGAACGGGAGAGACCCAGTACTTC | CATNQGGTGETQYF
TRBJ2-7 | TRBV5-4 | - | - | TGTGCCAGCAGCCCTGACGGGTCCTCCTACGAGCAGTACTTC | CASSPDGSSYEQYF
TRBJ2-5 | TRBV2 | TRBD2 | - | TGTGCCAGCAGTGAAAGGCTCGGGACTAGCGGACCGGGGGAGACCCAGTACTTC | CASSERLGTSGPGETQYF
TRBJ2-4 | TRBV5-5 | - | - | TGTGCCAACTGGAAGACACGCCGAGCCAAAAACATTCAGTACTTC | CANWKTRRAKNIQYF
TRBJ2-7 | TRBV18 | TRBD1 | - | TGTGCCAGCTCACCACCGGGAGGACAGGGGCGACACGAGCAGTACTTC | CASSPPGGQGRHEQYF
TRBJ2-7 | TRBV5-4 | - | - | TGTGCCAGCAGCCGGGAGAGGGGCTCCTACGAGCAGTACTTC | CASSRERGSYEQYF
TRBJ2-3 | TRBV7-9 | - | - | TGTGCCAGCAGCTCCCTCGGGAGTTTCACAGATACGCAGTATTTT | CASSSLGSFTDTQYF
TRBJ2-7 | TRBV18 | - | few | TGTGCCAGCTCACCCAGAGGGTCGCTACTCTACGAGCAGTACTTC | CASSPRGSLLYEQYF
TRBJ2-3 | TRBV28 | TRBD1 | - | TGTGCCAGCAGTTTTACAGGGGGAACAGATACGCAGTATTTT | CASSFTGGTDTQYF
TRBJ2-5 | TRBV15 | TRBD1 | - | TGTGCCACCAGCAGGGACAGGGGAAGGGAGACCCAGTACTTC | CATSRDRGRETQYF
TRBJ2-7 | TRBV4-1 | - | - | TGCGCCAGCAGCCAAGATCACAACTACTACGAGCAGTACTTC | CASSQDHNYYEQYF
TRBJ2-7 | TRBV28 | - | - | TGTGCCAGCGATGACAGGTACGAGCAGTACTTC | CASDDRYEQYF
TRBJ2-5 | TRBV5-1 | - | - | TGCGCCAGCAGCTTGCCCCAGGGGTCTTCCGAGACCCAGTACTTC | CASSLPQGSSETQYF
TRBJ2-7 | TRBV6-2/TRBV6-3 | - | - | TGTGCCAGCAGTTACATCTGGCAGTCCTACGAGCAGTACTTC | CASSYIWQSYEQYF
TRBJ1-2 | TRBV3-1/TRBV3-2 | - | - | TGTGCCAGCAGCCAAAGCCGGTTTGGCTATGGCTACACCTTC | CASSQSRFGYGYTF
TRBJ2-3 | TRBV7-2 | TRBD2 | - | TGTGCCAGCAGCCAATCTTTAGCGGGGGGGTTAGATACGCAGTATTTT | CASSQSLAGGLDTQYF
TRBJ2-3 | TRBV30 | TRBD2 | - | TGTGCCTGGACGGGGGGGGGCACAGATACGCAGTATTTT | CAWTGGGTDTQYF
TRBJ2-3 | TRBV6-6 | - | - | TGTGCCAGCAAACCCGGGAGAAGCACAGATACGCAGTATTTT | CASKPGRSTDTQYF
TRBJ1-1 | TRBV5-1 | - | - | TGCGCCAGCAGCTTCTCACAGAACACTGAAGCTTTCTTT | CASSFSQNTEAFF
TRBJ2-5 | TRBV2 | TRBD2 | - | TGTGCCAGCAATTTTCAAAGCGGGGGGGCTGGAGAGACCCAGTACTTC | CASNFQSGGAGETQYF
TRBJ1-5 | TRBV7-2 | TRBD1 | - | TGTGCCAGCAGCTTAGGAGGGACAGGGATCAATCAGCCCCAGCATTTT | CASSLGGTGINQPQHF
TRBJ1-1 | TRBV10-3 | - | few | TGTGCCATCAAAGCAGGGAACACTGAAGCTTTCTTT | CAIKAGNTEAFF
TRBJ2-2 | TRBV3-1/TRBV3-2 | - | - | TGTGCCAGCAGCCAAGTACAGAATCCCGGGGAGCTGTTTTTT | CASSQVQNPGELFF